This T cell receptor (beta chain) is drawn from a study of T cell changes during pregnancy in multiple sclerosis. TCRdb keeps only in-frame clones here, not all; method: immunoSEQ multiplex PCR. The sample holds over 20,000 clones; about 86% are singletons and the top ten take approximately 1%. The V and J ends lost 5 bases and 4 bases, in that order; junction bases with no gene match: 22. In germline, CDR1 is MGHRA, CDR2 YSYEKL. The CDR3 runs to 22 residues. The source material was CD4+ T cells from peripheral blood mononuclear cells, sampled in the first trimester of pregnancy. The sequence was obtained from a female donor in good health, enrolled as a control in a pregnancy study. V and J are TRBV4-1 and TRBJ2-1; TRBD2 matches at 14 bases. The CDR3 nucleotides read TGCGCCAGCAGCGAGGAAGCCTTCCCGGGACAGGGGACTAGCGGGAGATACAATGAGCAGTTCTTC. Translation gives CASSEEAFPGQGTSGRYNEQFF.